This TCR beta chain was identified during a study of regulatory T cells in long-lasting Graves disease (dated by TCRdb to the early 2020s). About the full investigation: Patients with newly diagnosed Graves' disease had been on antithyroid drugs for under 3 months. Persistent Graves' disease patients were compared with newly diagnosed Graves' disease patients by peripheral blood TCR sequencing and RNA sequencing. The study took place in China and was registered as a clinical trial. A total of about 33 samples underwent TCR sequencing: about 13 from persistent and roughly 20 from newly diagnosed Graves' disease patients. Here is what the overall study found, with its caveats: Sequencing and analysis were limited to the TCR beta chain. Lower TCR Shannon entropy and fewer highly expanded clones were observed in persistent Graves' disease patients than in newly diagnosed patients, which suggested clonal expansion. TRBV28, TRBJ1-2 and TRBJ2-5 were preferentially used in persistent disease, while TRBV20-1 and TRBJ2-1 were favored in newly diagnosed disease. The authors acknowledged the small sample size as a limitation that may reduce accuracy. Only peripheral blood was studied, because thyroid tissue, the primary lesion, was inaccessible. Patients with persistent disease shared more public clonotypes (about 3,000) than newly diagnosed patients did (966).

Points on this clonotype: Its antigen target is currently unknown. No base-level quality is on record; no much larger clone is a single base apart.

V loses 8 bases, J loses 2 bases, and the germline ends lie 13 bases apart. From cysteine to phenylalanine, the CDR3 is 13 amino acids long. Only the CDR3 region is kept as DNA, spanning 39 bases read in frame from base 1. The germline V gene supplies CDR1 MDHEN and CDR2 SYDVKM. Read against the paper, the sample's time point label means: newly diagnosed GD, antithyroid drugs for less than 3 months. For both TCR sequencing and RNA sequencing, RNA was extracted from PBMCs in TRIzol. Graves' disease was diagnosed according to American Thyroid Association guidelines. Patients for the study were recruited at an endocrinology department in Xi'an, China. Each patient gave about 9.1 milliliters of peripheral blood, collected in an EDTA anticoagulant tube. Ficoll Paque Plus density gradient separation was used to isolate PBMCs, and no further T cell sorting was performed. RNA quality was checked with an Agilent 2100 Bioanalyzer and agarose gel, and concentration with a NanoDrop 2000.

The library was built by means of multiplex PCR. Sequencing instrument: Illumina HiSeq 4000. To build TCR beta libraries, CDR3 regions were amplified by Arm-PCR using iRepertoire HTBI primers. Before sequencing, the PCR products underwent gel purification. The authors processed their data as follows. A total of under 80 TRBV and about 13 TRBJ segments were identified across samples and were used for gene usage analysis of CDR3 amino acid clonotypes. Filtered high-quality paired reads were merged into contigs using COPE and FqMerger. Contigs were aligned with BLAST to IMGT TRBV, TRBD and TRBJ reference genes, and CDR3 was defined per IMGT. Clonotypes above 0.1% frequency were classified as highly expanded clones. Repertoire diversity was measured by Shannon entropy, and V-J evenness by the Gini coefficient. Clonotypes shared by more than one individual were considered public. In-frame beta chains were kept once TCRdb had trimmed the public reads at Q25 with fastp and called clones with MiXCR. Each CDR3 protein gets just one entry, which takes the most common genes and DNA from the rows behind it. These V and J calls originate from TCRdb's pipeline instead of the authors' own analysis. Recorded for this sample are 350,000 to 500,000 distinct CDR3 sequences; about 16% of them occurred a single time. The top ten clones comprise approximately 11% of the sample.

These data were also filed under a second study, of T cells in Graves' hyperthyroidism and ophthalmopathy. That second publication adds: Stable Graves' hyperthyroidism was defined as no progression to ophthalmopathy during 18 months of follow-up. Hyperthyroidism patients were newly diagnosed, with disease duration under 2 months, and aged 18 to 65 years. Patients with uncontrolled infections, other autoimmune diseases, pregnancy or lactation were excluded. Diagnoses were established on the basis of clinical symptoms, serum thyroxine and TRAb, thyroid ultrasound, and orbital computed tomography. The first round of RT-PCR for the TCR CDR3 was performed with the HTBI primer set and the Qiagen OneStep RT-PCR kit. Most expanded thyroid clonotypes (frequency above 0.001) were also found in blood, which suggests that blood repertoires may mirror thyroid immune responses. A model built on a 13 V-J signature distinguished ophthalmopathy from stable hyperthyroidism, reaching roughly 88% sensitivity and approximately 81% specificity in cross-validation and 80%/75% in testing. In validation, progression to ophthalmopathy was predicted by the model with nearly 71% sensitivity and roughly 76% specificity, a median of approximately 6.5 months before onset. A discovery cohort of fewer than 110 patients, 43 with Graves' ophthalmopathy and 57 with stable Graves' hyperthyroidism, was used to find distinguishing TCR V-J signatures. Whether ophthalmopathy could be predicted prospectively was tested in an independent validation cohort made up of about 18 hyperthyroidism patients plus 17 patients who later progressed to ophthalmopathy. The roughly 94 discovery patients were randomly split 7:3 into training and test sets. In addition, the study compared T-cell repertoires in thyroid tissue and in blood from about 6 Graves' hyperthyroidism patients. Once sampling was done, hyperthyroidism patients were given methimazole at a starting dose of 30 mg daily, whereas ophthalmopathy patients were given high-dose intravenous methylprednisolone. Libraries were constructed in a second round of multiplex PCR, after which size selection and purification were carried out. Libraries were sequenced paired-end with 100 bp reads on an Illumina HiSeq2000. SOAPnuke was used to process the raw data, removing reads that contained adapters or uncalled bases, had a mean Phred below 15, or lacked an exact match to the constant primer or identifier. COPE v1.2.5 was used to merge the high-quality paired reads, and each unique nucleotide sequence was defined as a clonotype. Clonotypes were aligned to IMGT TRBV, TRBD and TRBJ reference segments using MiTCR v1.1. The analysis included only V-J combinations with a frequency above 0.0001, which together covered approximately 99% of the repertoires. The TCS score was defined as the ratio of F50 (clonal expansion) to E x V (chaos), calculated using BLOSUM62-based TCRdist between CDR3 peptides within each V-J. Welch's t-statistics and random forest reduced 500 to 550 V-J features to 10 to 15, which were used in a naive Bayes classifier (R e1071). Sample size was not statistically predetermined, and blinding of investigators to group allocation was not performed. The paper describes TCR Vbeta CDR3 sequencing of some 130 peripheral blood samples, made up of 43 ophthalmopathy patients, around 73 hyperthyroidism patients and roughly 17 progressor patients.

The sequence was collected from a woman in her twenties or thirties with Graves disease. Donor details come from another sample of the same person, matched by shared clones. Sample: peripheral blood mononuclear cells (PBMCs), taken at new diagnosis, from a patient treated with antithyroid drugs. The chain uses TRBV28 and TRBJ2-7; the D gene assignment is perhaps TRBD1 or TRBD2, with each matching 5 bases. The CDR3 has the sequence CASHRDGAYEQYF. The sequenced DNA: TGTGCCAGCCATCGGGACGGAGCCTACGAGCAGTACTTC.